The present T cell receptor (beta chain) was sequenced within a study of T-cell memory formation after mild COVID-19. With 3 bases clipped from V and 17 bases from J, the junction kept 4 bases outside the gene matches. CDR1 and CDR2 from the germline V gene are LGHNA and YSLEER. This CDR3 is 11 amino acids long. Study-level findings and limits: Clones that contracted from day 15 to 85 had balanced CD4/CD8; later expanders were CD4+ biased.

TCRdb reprocessed the 5' RACE reads via MiXCR and lists one record per CDR3 protein. The sample records some 300,000 distinct CDR3 sequences, approximately 20% being singletons. Remarks on this clonotype: Antigen: not known.

The sequencing input was PBMCs or a T cell subset sorted from them (not recorded which). The chain employs TRBV4-3 and TRBJ1-4; TRBD1 aligns across 9 bases. The origin of this receptor is a man between 18 and 29 years old who had mild COVID-19 (a few samples of this study predate the infection). Cell type and time point are not known. CDR3 nucleotide sequence: TGCGCCAGCAGCCACGGGACAGGGCTATTTTTT. Protein: CASSHGTGLFF.